A single sample is the source of the 20 T cell receptor beta chains below, sequenced in a study of OX40 agonist ivuxolimab in advanced cancers. Sequenced by immunoSEQ multiplex PCR; TCRdb stores in-frame clones only, minus some. The data show 40,000 or so clones, approximately 84% seen once. Sequences were derived from CD4+ or CD8+ T cells sorted from blood, sampled in a trial of the OX40 agonist ivuxolimab. The receptors stem from an adult with an advanced solid tumor such as melanoma, head and neck, liver or kidney cancer.

This chain uses TRBV10-1 with TRBJ1-5; no clear D. V gave up 7 bases and J gave up 12 bases, with 19 bases separating them. CDR1 and CDR2 from the germline V gene are WNHNN and SYGVQD (reference sequence). The CDR3 loop spans 13 amino acids. Here the CDR3 reads CASTPPAGENQHF. CDR3 DNA: TGCGCCAGCACCCCTCCGGCGGGTGAGAACCAGCATTTT.

V is TRBV5-4 and J is TRBJ2-7, with unresolved D. CDR1 SGHNT and CDR2 YYREEE come from the germline V gene (reference sequence). Trimming removed 4 bases at V and 0 bases at J, with 11 bases between. The CDR3 is 14 residues long. The CDR3: CASSLDPSSYEQYF. The CDR3 DNA follows: TGTGCCAGCAGCCTTGACCCCAGCTCCTACGAGCAGTACTTC.

This clone has more than one count but fewer than ten. The J gene is TRBJ2-1, the V gene TRBV5-1, with 13 bases that match TRBD2. This CDR3 comprises 17 residues. CDR1 is SGHRS, CDR2 YFSETQ, per germline. Unmatched junction bases numbered 8, after V lost 6 bases and J lost 2 bases. CDR3 sequence: CASNGETSGRPYNEQFF. Written as DNA, the CDR3 is TGCGCCAGCAATGGGGAGACTAGCGGGAGGCCCTACAATGAGCAGTTCTTC.

This clone was recorded only once. The rearrangement links TRBV7-2 to TRBJ2-3, with 11 bases aligning to TRBD2. The germline gives CDR1 SGHTA, CDR2 FQGNSA. The CDR3 consists of 16 residues. V lost 5 bases and J lost 3; bases outside the gene matches: 7. The CDR3 DNA reads TGTGCCAGCAGCCAAAGACTAGCGGGGCCGACAGATACGCAGTATTTT. Its protein product is CASSQRLAGPTDTQYF.

This clone was found a few times. V and J are TRBV6-5 and TRBJ2-7, with D unresolved. Trimming shortened V by 9 bases and J by 3 bases, and 21 bases separated the two germline ends. Germline V gene data show CDR1 as MNHEY and CDR2 as SVGAGI. The CDR3 sequence is 15 residues long. The CDR3 DNA sequence: TGTGCCAGGCTAATTCGGGTACCGTTTCTCTACGAGCAGTACTTC. Amino acid sequence: CARLIRVPFLYEQYF.

The chain links TRBV27 to TRBJ1-1; TRBD1 matches at 10 bases. With 7 bases clipped from V and 0 bases from J, the junction kept 5 bases outside the gene matches. CDR3 length: 15 amino acids. Germline V gene data show CDR1 as MNHEY and CDR2 as SMNVEV (reference sequence). CDR3 in DNA: TGTGCCAGCACCCGGGACAGGGGATTGAACACTGAAGCTTTCTTT. It yields the protein CASTRDRGLNTEAFF.

The V gene is TRBV7-8, the J gene TRBJ2-1; no reliable D call. Between the trimmed V and J ends, which lost 2 bases and 4 bases, there was a span of 15 bases. Germline V gene lookup returns CDR1 SGHVS and CDR2 FQNEAQ. The CDR3 covers 16 residues. The CDR3 loop reads CASSLTSTEDYNEQFF. For the CDR3, the DNA is TGTGCCAGCAGCTTAACATCGACCGAAGATTACAATGAGCAGTTCTTC. Full variable domain (remainder filled in from reference TRBV7-8 and TRBJ2-1): GAGVSQSPRYKVAKRGQDVALRCDPISGHVSLFWYQQALGQGPEFLTYFQNEAQLDKSGLPSDRFFAERPEGSVSTLKIQRTQQEDSAVYLCASSLTSTEDYNEQFFGPGTRLTVL.

The sample holds one count of this clone. The chain joins TRBV27 to TRBJ1-4; 7 bases map to TRBD1. The V and J ends lost 6 bases and 7 bases, in that order; junction bases with no gene match: 8. The CDR3 has 14 amino acids. The germline CDR1 and CDR2 sequences are MNHEY and SMNVEV (reference sequence). CDR3 region: CASRPQGPGEKLFF. Written as DNA, the CDR3 is TGTGCCAGCAGGCCACAGGGGCCAGGTGAAAAACTGTTTTTT.

This clone was observed once. This sequence joins TRBV29-1 and TRBJ2-1; a possible D gene is TRBD2 (5 bases). Looked up from germline, CDR1 is SQVTM and CDR2 is ANQGSEA. V lost 8 bases and J lost 0, with 20 bases in between. This CDR3 has 16 residues. The CDR3 protein is CSFRKDSQSSYNEQFF. The CDR3 coding sequence is TGCAGCTTCCGGAAGGACTCCCAGAGCTCCTACAATGAGCAGTTCTTC.

This chain uses TRBV19 with TRBJ1-6, with a tentative D call TRBD1 (6 bases). Germline V gene sequence: CDR1 LNHDA, CDR2 SQIVND (reference sequence). V was pared by 6 bases and J by 3 bases, with 15 bases between. The CDR3 consists of 16 residues. CDR3 amino acids: CASRSDSRNYNSPLHF. CDR3 DNA: TGTGCCAGTAGATCGGACAGCAGGAACTATAATTCACCCCTCCACTTT.

The chain is built from TRBV27 and TRBJ2-6; a weak D match, TRBD1 (6 bases). This CDR3 is 15 amino acids long. The germline gives CDR1 MNHEY, CDR2 SMNVEV (reference sequence). Trimming shortened V by 6 bases and J by 0 bases, and 9 bases separated the two germline ends. Here the CDR3 reads CASSDRSSGANVLTF. DNA for the CDR3: TGTGCCAGCAGCGACAGGTCCTCTGGGGCCAACGTCCTGACTTTC.

This chain uses TRBV4-1 with TRBJ2-5; 10 positions match TRBD2. This CDR3 comprises 15 residues. Looked up from germline, CDR1 is MGHRA and CDR2 is YSYEKL. Unmatched junction bases numbered 4, after V lost 3 bases and J lost 3 bases. The CDR3 region is CASSQAAGGEETQYF. CDR3 bases: TGCGCCAGCAGCCAGGCAGCGGGGGGGGAAGAGACCCAGTACTTC.

Points on this clone: The junction and the germline gene differ at one end; a read error may be behind it. This sequence joins TRBV2 and TRBJ2-1, with D uncertain. Germline CDR1 is SNHLY and CDR2 is FYNNEI. This CDR3 spans 14 amino acids. The CDR3 here is CASIESDTYNEQFF. CDR3 DNA sequence: TGTGCCAGCATTGAAAGCGACACTTACAATGAGCAGTTCTTC.

The V gene is TRBV30, the J gene TRBJ1-2; TRBD1 might be the D (5 bases). V lost 0 bases to trimming and J lost 7 bases, with 6 bases between them. This CDR3 spans 11 amino acids. CDR1 and CDR2 (germline): GTSNPN, SVGIG (reference sequence). CDR3 DNA sequence: TGTGCCTGGAGTGTGGGGGGTGGCTACACCTTC. Translation: CAWSVGGGYTF.

The J gene is TRBJ2-5, the V gene TRBV7-9; 8 bases are a match to TRBD1. V was clipped by 5 bases and J by 5 bases; unmatched bases: 4. CDR3 size: 13 residues. Germline CDR1 reads SEHNR; CDR2 reads FQNEAQ (reference sequence). DNA of the CDR3: TGTGCCAGCAGCCAGGGGGCCTGGGAGACCCAGTACTTC. This translates into CASSQGAWETQYF.

V usage is TRBV27 and J usage is TRBJ1-2; perhaps TRBD1 as D (5 bases). With 2 bases removed from V and 8 bases from J, the gap between germline ends came to 15 bases. Germline CDR1 reads MNHEY; CDR2 reads SMNVEV (reference sequence). The CDR3 totals 14 residues. The CDR3 DNA reads TGTGCCAGCAGTTTACCCGCCCAAGGGGAGGGCTACACCTTC. Protein product: CASSLPAQGEGYTF.

The chain combines TRBV29-1 with TRBJ2-5, with 8 bases matching TRBD1. CDR1 is SQVTM, CDR2 ANQGSEA, per germline. V was clipped by 5 bases and J by 4 bases; unmatched bases: 9. This CDR3 has 14 residues. The CDR3 nucleotides are TGCAGCGTTTTGGGACAGGAGATTAGAGAGACCCAGTACTTC. Protein sequence: CSVLGQEIRETQYF.

The rearrangement uses TRBV18 and TRBJ2-1, with 10 nucleotides matching TRBD1. Trimming removed 5 bases from V and 10 bases from J; junction bases left unmatched: 17. Germline-derived CDR1 and CDR2 are KGHSH and LQKENI. The CDR3 runs to 17 residues. CDR3 in DNA: TGTGCCAGCTCATCATTGAAGGGGACAGGGGCTCTTGGAGAGCAGTTCTTC. This sequence encodes CASSSLKGTGALGEQFF.

This clone was counted a few times. This chain joins TRBV7-9 and TRBJ2-3, with a weak D call TRBD1 (6 bases). The CDR3 consists of 15 residues. Germline V gene data show CDR1 as SEHNR and CDR2 as FQNEAQ (reference sequence). V dropped 0 bases and J dropped 0 bases, with 7 bases sitting between them. The CDR3: CASSLAGTSTDTQYF. The CDR3, as DNA: TGTGCCAGCAGCTTAGCGGGGACAAGCACAGATACGCAGTATTTT.

The chain recombines TRBV2 with TRBJ2-2; perhaps TRBD2 as D (5 bases). Trimming pared 9 bases from V and 0 bases from J, leaving 11 bases between. The CDR3 length is 14 residues. Germline V gene sequence: CDR1 SNHLY, CDR2 FYNNEI. This chain's CDR3 is CASSSLPNTGELFF. The CDR3 DNA is TGTGCCAGTTCTAGCCTGCCGAACACCGGGGAGCTGTTTTTT.